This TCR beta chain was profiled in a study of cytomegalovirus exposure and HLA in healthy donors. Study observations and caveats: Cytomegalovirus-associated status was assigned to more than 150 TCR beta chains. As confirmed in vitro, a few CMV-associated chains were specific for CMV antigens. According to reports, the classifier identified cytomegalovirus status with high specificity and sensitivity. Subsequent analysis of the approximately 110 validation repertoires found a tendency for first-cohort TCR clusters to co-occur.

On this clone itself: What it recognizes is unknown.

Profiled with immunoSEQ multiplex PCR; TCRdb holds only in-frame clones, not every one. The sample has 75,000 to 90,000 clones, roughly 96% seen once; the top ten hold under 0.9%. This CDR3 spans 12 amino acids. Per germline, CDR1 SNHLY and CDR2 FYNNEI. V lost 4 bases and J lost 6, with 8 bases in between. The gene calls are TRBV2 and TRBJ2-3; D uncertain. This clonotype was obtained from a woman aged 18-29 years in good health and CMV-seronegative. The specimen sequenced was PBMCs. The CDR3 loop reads CASSVFEDTQYF. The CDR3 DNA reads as TGTGCCAGCAGTGTCTTCGAGGATACGCAGTATTTT.